The 5 T cell receptor beta chains below were found in one sample sequenced in a study of blood T cell repertoires in COVID-19 (dated by TCRdb to the early 2020s). Library prep was done by the immunoSEQ multiplex PCR assay. TCRdb obtained this table from immuneACCESS and retained in-frame rearrangements with V and J assigned. These tables miss some clones; where compared with another copy, unresolved V genes account for less than half of the shortfall, and the remainder is unexplained. The sample yields 95,000 to 110,000 clones; about 90% were counted once. The top ten clones comprise under 8% of the sample. The material sequenced was peripheral blood. These receptor sequences come from a human donor in a cohort sampled during active COVID-19.

Worth noting for this clone: Other DNA variants within this sample encode the same CDR3. V gene TRBV11-2 combines with J gene TRBJ2-1, with 8 bases aligning to TRBD2. This CDR3 is built from 15 residues. In germline, CDR1 is SGHAT, CDR2 FQNNGV. Trimming took 1 base from V and 4 from J; bases not matched to a gene: 3. The CDR3 region has the DNA TGTGCCAGCAGCTTAGGGGCGGGAGGTTACAATGAGCAGTTCTTC. It specifies CASSLGAGGYNEQFF.

This chain connects TRBV24-1 to TRBJ2-1, with 8 nucleotides matching TRBD2. V shed 5 bases and J 0 bases; nucleotides not matched to a gene: 2. This CDR3 spans 15 amino acids. Germline V gene lookup returns CDR1 KGHDR and CDR2 SFDVKD. The CDR3 DNA reads TGTGCCACCAGTGCCGGGACTAGCTCCTACAATGAGCAGTTCTTC. Translating it yields CATSAGTSSYNEQFF.

This sequence joins TRBV11-2 and TRBJ1-4, with 8 nucleotides matching TRBD1. After removal of 5 bases from V and 3 bases from J, the junction contained 17 bases not matched to a gene. Germline V CDR1 and CDR2: SGHAT, FQNNGV. The CDR3 consists of 19 residues. As DNA, the CDR3 is TGTGCCAGCAGCCTCAAAGGGGGATTACAGGGGGGAGCTAATGAAAAACTGTTTTTT. It is translated as CASSLKGGLQGGANEKLFF.

This clone came up once. This chain uses TRBV7-3 with TRBJ2-1, with D perhaps matching TRBD1 (6 bases). Trimming stripped 2 bases from V and 4 bases from J, with 12 bases between. The germline V gene encodes CDR1 SGHTA and CDR2 FQGTGA. This CDR3 has 15 residues. As DNA, the CDR3 is TGTGCCAGCAGCTTAGGCAGGGGCGTTTACAATGAGCAGTTCTTC. This encodes CASSLGRGVYNEQFF.

The chain has TRBV7-8 and TRBJ2-1; D perhaps matches TRBD1 (5 bases). Germline CDR1 SGHVS, CDR2 FQNEAQ. The CDR3 runs to 13 residues. The ends were cut back, 1 base at V and 10 bases at J, with 11 bases in the middle. CDR3 bases: TGTGCCAGCAGCTTAGTTTCGACAGCCGAGCAGTTCTTC. Translated, it gives CASSLVSTAEQFF.